The subject of this entry is one T cell receptor (beta chain). Antigen: not known. The data stem from a study of T cell responses to AZD1222 COVID-19 vaccine. The CDR3 has 15 residues. Germline V lookup: CDR1 SGHNT, CDR2 YYREEE (reference sequence). V shed 4 bases and J 0 bases; nucleotides not matched to a gene: 5. Study-wide results and caveats: Seropositivity was recorded at baseline in only a handful of AZD1222 recipients. Along spike, vaccine-associated CD4 TCRs were found throughout, with dominance at 160-218 and 743-854. Nearly half of the spike-specific TCRs reportedly recognize variant regions that carry no mutations. Donors were largely white British and mainly female; clonal diversity was possibly underestimated.

Data came from immunoSEQ multiplex PCR; TCRdb stores just in-frame clones and leaves some out. The sample lists 150,000 to 200,000 clones, 75% to 90% occurring once. This chain uses TRBV5-4 with TRBJ2-7, with 9 bases that match TRBD2. The specimen comprised peripheral blood, sampled on day 0 of AZD1222 vaccination. This sequence was found in an adult in good health. The CDR3 loop is CASSRSGRTSYEQYF. The DNA for the CDR3 is TGTGCCAGCAGCAGGAGCGGGAGGACCTCCTACGAGCAGTACTTC.